The sequence of this T cell receptor beta chain was determined in a study of T-cell memory formation after mild COVID-19. Overall study: Across donors, TCR clusters were largely donor specific.

Regarding the study as a whole: Clones that got smaller from day 15 to 85 had even CD4/CD8, while clones growing later tipped toward CD4+. The main location of contracting CD4+ clones was CM and EM, and that of contracting CD8+ clones was EMRA.

UMIs and sample barcodes were carried by the TCR alpha and TCR beta cDNA libraries that 5'RACE produced using constant-segment primers. One entry per CDR3 protein, called by TCRdb with MiXCR from the 5' RACE reads. The repertoire holds about 150,000 distinct CDR3 sequences, about 25% seen once, with roughly a quarter in the top ten. The CDR3 has 14 residues. V was clipped by 3 bases and J by 2 bases, with 11 bases between them. Germline loops: CDR1 MDHEN, CDR2 SYDVKM. This clonotype was counted a few times. The antigen remains undetermined. This TCR came from an adult woman who had mild COVID-19 (a few samples of this study predate the infection). Cell type and time point are not known. Sequencing used PBMCs or a T cell subset sorted from them (not recorded which). This sequence joins TRBV28 and TRBJ2-7; a weak D match, TRBD1 (5 bases). For the CDR3, the DNA is TGTGCCAGCAGTTTGGCGGCAGGGACCTACGAGCAGTACTTC. Amino acids: CASSLAAGTYEQYF.